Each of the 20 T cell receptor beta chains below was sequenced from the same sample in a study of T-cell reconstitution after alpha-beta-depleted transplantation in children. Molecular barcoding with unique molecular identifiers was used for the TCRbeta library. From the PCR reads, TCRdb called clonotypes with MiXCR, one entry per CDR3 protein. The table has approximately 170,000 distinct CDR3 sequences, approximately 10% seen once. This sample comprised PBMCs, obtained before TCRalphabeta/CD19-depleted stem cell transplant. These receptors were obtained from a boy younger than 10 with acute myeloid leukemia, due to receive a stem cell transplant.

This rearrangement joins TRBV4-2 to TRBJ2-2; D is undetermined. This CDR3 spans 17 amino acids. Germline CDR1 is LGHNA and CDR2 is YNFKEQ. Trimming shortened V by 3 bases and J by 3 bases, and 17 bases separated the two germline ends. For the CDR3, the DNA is TGTGCCAGCAGCCAGGACCGCCCGGCGCGGTACACCGGGGAGCTGTTTTTT. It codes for CASSQDRPARYTGELFF.

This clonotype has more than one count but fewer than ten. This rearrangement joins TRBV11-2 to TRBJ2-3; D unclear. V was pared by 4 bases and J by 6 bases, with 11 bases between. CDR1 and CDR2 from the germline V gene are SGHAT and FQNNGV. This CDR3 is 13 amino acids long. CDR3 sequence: CASSSQVPDTQYF. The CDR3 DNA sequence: TGTGCCAGCAGCTCCCAGGTTCCCGATACGCAGTATTTT.

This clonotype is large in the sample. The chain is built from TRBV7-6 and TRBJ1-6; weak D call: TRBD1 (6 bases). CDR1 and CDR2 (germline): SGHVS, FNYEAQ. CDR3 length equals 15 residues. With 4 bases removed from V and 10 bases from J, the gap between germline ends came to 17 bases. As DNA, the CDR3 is TGTGCCAGCAGCTCGTCCACAGGGTTAGGATCACCCCTCCACTTT. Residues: CASSSSTGLGSPLHF.

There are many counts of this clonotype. CDR3 DNA: TGTGCCAGCAGCCAAGGTTCTAGCGGATCCTACGAGCAGTACTTC. Amino acid sequence: CASSQGSSGSYEQYF. This rearrangement joins TRBV4-2 to TRBJ2-7, with 7 positions matching TRBD2. V lost 1 base, J lost 1 base, and 4 bases stayed unmatched. Germline V gene lookup returns CDR1 LGHNA and CDR2 YNFKEQ. This CDR3 contains 15 residues.

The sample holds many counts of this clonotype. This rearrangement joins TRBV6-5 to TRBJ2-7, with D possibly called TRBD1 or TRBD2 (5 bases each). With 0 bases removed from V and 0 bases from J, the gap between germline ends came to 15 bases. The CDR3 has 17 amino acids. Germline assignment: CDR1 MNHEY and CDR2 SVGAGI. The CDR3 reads CASSYSVGDLGSYEQYF. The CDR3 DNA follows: TGTGCCAGCAGTTACTCGGTAGGGGACCTGGGCTCCTACGAGCAGTACTTC.

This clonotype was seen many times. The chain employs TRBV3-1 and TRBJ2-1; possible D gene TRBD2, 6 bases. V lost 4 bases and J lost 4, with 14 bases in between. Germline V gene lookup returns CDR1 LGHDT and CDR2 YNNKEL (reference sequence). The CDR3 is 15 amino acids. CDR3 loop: CASSPGTREYNEQFF. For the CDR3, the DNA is TGTGCCAGCAGCCCCGGGACTCGTGAGTACAATGAGCAGTTCTTC.

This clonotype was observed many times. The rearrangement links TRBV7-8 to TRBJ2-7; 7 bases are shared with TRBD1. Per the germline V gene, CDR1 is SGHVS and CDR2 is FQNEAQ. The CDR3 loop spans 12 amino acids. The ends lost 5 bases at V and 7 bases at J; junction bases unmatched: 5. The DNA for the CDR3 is TGTGCCAGCAGCCGACCAGGGGGAGAGCAGTACGTC. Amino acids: CASSRPGGEQYV.

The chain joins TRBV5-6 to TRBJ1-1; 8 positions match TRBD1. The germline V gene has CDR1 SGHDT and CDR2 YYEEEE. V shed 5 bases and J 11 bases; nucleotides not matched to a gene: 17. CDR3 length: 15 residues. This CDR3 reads CASRAQFQGAQQAFF. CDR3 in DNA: TGTGCCAGCAGGGCTCAATTCCAGGGGGCGCAGCAGGCTTTCTTT.

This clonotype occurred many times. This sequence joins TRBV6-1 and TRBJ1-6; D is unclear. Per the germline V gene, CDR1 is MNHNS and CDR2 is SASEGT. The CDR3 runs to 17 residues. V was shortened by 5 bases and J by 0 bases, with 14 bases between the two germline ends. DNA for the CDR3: TGTGCCAGCAGTCTATACCACCCAAGCTCCTATAATTCACCCCTCCACTTT. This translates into CASSLYHPSSYNSPLHF.

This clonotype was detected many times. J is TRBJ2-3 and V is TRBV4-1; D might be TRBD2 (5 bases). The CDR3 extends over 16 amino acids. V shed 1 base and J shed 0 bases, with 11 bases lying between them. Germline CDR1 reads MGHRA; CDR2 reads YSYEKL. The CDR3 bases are TGCGCCAGCAGCCAAGTCATCGGGGTGAGCACAGATACGCAGTATTTT. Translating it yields CASSQVIGVSTDTQYF.

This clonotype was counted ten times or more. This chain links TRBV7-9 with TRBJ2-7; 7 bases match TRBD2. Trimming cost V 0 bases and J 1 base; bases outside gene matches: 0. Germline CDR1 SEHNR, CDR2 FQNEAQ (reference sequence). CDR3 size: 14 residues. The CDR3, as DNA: TGTGCCAGCAGCTTAGCGGGAGGGTCCTACGAGCAGTACTTC. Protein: CASSLAGGSYEQYF.

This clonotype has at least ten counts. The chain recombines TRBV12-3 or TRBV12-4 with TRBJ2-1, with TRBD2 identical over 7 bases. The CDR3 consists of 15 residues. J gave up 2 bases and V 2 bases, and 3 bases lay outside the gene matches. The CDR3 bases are TGTGCCAGCAGTTTAATCCTAGCGGCCTACAATGAGCAGTTCTTC. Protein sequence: CASSLILAAYNEQFF.

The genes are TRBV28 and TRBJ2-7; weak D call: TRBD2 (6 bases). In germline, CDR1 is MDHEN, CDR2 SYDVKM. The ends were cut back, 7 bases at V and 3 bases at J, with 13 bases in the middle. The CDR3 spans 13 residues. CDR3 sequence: CASTDRLVYEQYF. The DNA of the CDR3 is TGTGCCAGCACCGACAGACTAGTCTACGAGCAGTACTTC.

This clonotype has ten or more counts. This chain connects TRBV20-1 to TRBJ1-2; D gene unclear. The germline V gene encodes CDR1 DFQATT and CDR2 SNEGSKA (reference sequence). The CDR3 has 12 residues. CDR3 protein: CNTHTLLKGYTF. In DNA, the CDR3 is TGCAACACCCACACCCTATTGAAAGGCTACACCTTC.

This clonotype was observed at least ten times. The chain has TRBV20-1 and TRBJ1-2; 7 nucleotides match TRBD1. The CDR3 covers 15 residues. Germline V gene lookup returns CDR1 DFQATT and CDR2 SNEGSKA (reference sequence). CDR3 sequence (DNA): TGCAGCCCTGACTTACAGGGGCCCCAAAACTATGGCTACACCTTC. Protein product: CSPDLQGPQNYGYTF.

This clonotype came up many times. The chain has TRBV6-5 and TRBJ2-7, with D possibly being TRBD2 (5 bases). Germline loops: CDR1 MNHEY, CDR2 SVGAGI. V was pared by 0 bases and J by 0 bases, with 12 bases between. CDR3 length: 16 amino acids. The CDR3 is CASSYSLAGLSYEQYF. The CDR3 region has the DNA TGTGCCAGCAGTTACTCCCTCGCGGGCCTCTCCTACGAGCAGTACTTC.

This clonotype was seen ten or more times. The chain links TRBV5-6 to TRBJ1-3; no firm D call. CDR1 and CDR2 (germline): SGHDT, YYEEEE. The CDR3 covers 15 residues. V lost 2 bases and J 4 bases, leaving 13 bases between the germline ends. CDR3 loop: CASSFRSIGGNTIYF. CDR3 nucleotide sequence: TGTGCCAGCAGCTTTAGGAGTATCGGGGGAAACACCATATATTTT.

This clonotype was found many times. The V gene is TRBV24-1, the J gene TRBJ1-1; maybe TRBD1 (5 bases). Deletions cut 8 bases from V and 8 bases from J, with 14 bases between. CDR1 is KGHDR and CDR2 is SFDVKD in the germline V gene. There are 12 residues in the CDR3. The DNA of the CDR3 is TGTGCCACCATTTCTAACCAGGGCGAAGCTTTCTTT. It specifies CATISNQGEAFF.

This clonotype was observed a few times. CDR3 in amino acids: CATNSWGQGLAGGWNEQFF. CDR3 nucleotide sequence: TGTGCCACCAACAGCTGGGGGCAGGGGCTAGCGGGAGGTTGGAATGAGCAGTTCTTC. The gene calls are TRBV15 and TRBJ2-1; 11 nucleotides agree with TRBD2. Germline values: CDR1 LNHNV, CDR2 YYDKDF (reference sequence). This CDR3 spans 19 amino acids. V was clipped by 7 bases and J by 7 bases; unmatched bases: 21.

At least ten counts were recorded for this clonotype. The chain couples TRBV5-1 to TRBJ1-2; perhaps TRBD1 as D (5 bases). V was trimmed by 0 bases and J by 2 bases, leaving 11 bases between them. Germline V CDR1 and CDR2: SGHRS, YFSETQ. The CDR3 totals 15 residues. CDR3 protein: CASSLEFGGNYGYTF. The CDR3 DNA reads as TGCGCCAGCAGCTTGGAATTTGGGGGGAACTATGGCTACACCTTC.